This T cell receptor (beta chain) was captured by sequencing in a study of shared clonotypes between healthy human individuals (dated by TCRdb to 2018 to 2020). Describing the broader study: A couple of women and a few men aged 18 to 49 years were included in the cohort. Different laboratories and diverse techniques were used to prepare libraries and sequence TCR repertoires, to increase sequencing depth and limit assay-specific biases. Between about 0.94 and 10 billion PBMCs per donor were obtained by leukapheresis. Per donor, three plates each were used for CD4 naive and CD4 memory, two for CD8 naive, and one for CD8 memory. To estimate repertoire size and how much clonotype sharing occurs between individuals, the study deeply sequenced the blood TCR repertoires of roughly 5 healthy adults.

The donors were healthy, HIV-negative adults who had no recently reported acute infections or vaccinations. Every donor was a Caucasian adult living in Nashville, Tennessee, USA. CD4+ T cells were enriched by magnetic negative selection, after which naive cells were positively selected on CD45RA and the negative fraction was taken as the memory subset. After blood collection by leukapheresis, PBMCs were isolated using Ficoll-Histopaque density gradient centrifugation and then cryopreserved in the vapor phase of liquid nitrogen. Purity and quantity of every magnetically sorted T cell population were checked by analytical flow cytometry. Each sorted fraction had its genomic DNA isolated and then quantified by UV absorbance on a Nanodrop 2000c. TCR CDR3 regions were amplified from genomic DNA by multiplex PCR using the deep immunoSEQ assay. Extracted genomic DNA from each cell subset was spread evenly across all wells of several immunoSEQ 96-well plates, with each plate serving as a replicate. For sorted subsets, around 0.2 ug genomic DNA, equal to some 28,000 T cell genomes, was loaded into each replicate PCR. The purified libraries were quantified using a Qubit 3.0 fluorometer, sized with a Bioanalyzer 2100, and then quantified again using the KAPA Library Quantification kit. A separate single-read 150-cycle Illumina NextSeq 550 flow cell was used to sequence each immunoSEQ 96-well plate. The paper's processing steps were these. Because the immunoSEQ output held only junctional sequences and lacked quality scores, the filtering could not match the filtering applied to full-length reads. To assign V/J genes and CDR3, sequences were annotated using PyIR, a Python wrapper for IgBLAST v1.9, with IMGT germline references. Reads with weak V/J assignments (E-value above 1e-6), missing CDR3, stop codons, out-of-frame junctions, or ambiguous translated residues were removed. V3J clonotypes were defined as sequences sharing an identical inferred V gene, J gene, and CDR3 amino acid sequence. Percentage overlap between repertoires was computed as shared unique clonotypes divided by the size of the smaller repertoire. Three approaches were used to assess repertoire richness: RTK rarefaction, the Chao1 estimator, and Recon v2.1 estimates of unobserved clonotypes. OLGA was used to compute generation probabilities for all TCRbeta clonotypes that the gDNA method yielded from a handful of donors. TCRdb mirrors the immuneACCESS table, restricted to in-frame sequences. Some clones are absent from its copies; in checked studies, under half trace to an unresolved V gene, and the reason for the others is unknown. The V and J calls and clone size come from that table; D and trimming were worked out from the DNA. The sample profile shows about 2.4 million clones; 93% of them were found once. Clones ranked in the top ten supply about 0.39% of the sample.

Of note for this clone: Its binding antigen is unknown. No quality values exist for individual bases; no much larger clone is one base distant.

General study outcomes and caveats: Estimated clonotype richness was generally larger for naive than for memory subsets. Pairwise subsampling indicated that sequencing depth was expected to affect the degree of clonotype sharing among donors. Rarefaction of sorted-subset datasets indicated incomplete sequencing despite the large sequencing depth. The small number of donors limited the genetic and exposure-history diversity represented. Sampling was restricted to blood, and TCR repertoires in tissue are likely to differ from TCR repertoires in blood. Higher generation probabilities were observed for clonotypes shared by all four sorted-subset donors than for non-shared clonotypes. Sharing across a handful of donors was observed for around 5% of naive CD4, around 3.5% of naive CD8, around 2.5% of memory CD4, and roughly 0.43% of memory CD8 clonotypes.

CDR1 SGDLS and CDR2 YYNGEE were looked up in the germline V gene. Measured from the cysteine to the phenylalanine, the CDR3 is 16 residues long. The kept DNA is CDR3 alone, 48 bases in frame from the first base. The V end loses 0 bases and the J end loses 1 base, and a stretch of 12 bases separates them. The sequence is built from TRBV9 and TRBJ2-3; the D gene is unclear. The receptor was isolated from a man younger than 30 in good health. Some clones in this sample may be carry-over from other donors' samples. Specimen: naive CD4+ T cells from PBMCs. This sample's cell subset or site label indicates: CD45RA+ positively selected. CDR3 protein: CASSVDGVGRTDTQYF. In nucleotides, the sequence is TGTGCCAGCAGCGTAGATGGTGTAGGGCGCACAGATACGCAGTATTTT.